The entry below gives a single T cell receptor (beta chain) sequence along with its context. Trimming left V 0 bases short and J 4 bases short, with 15 bases between. The germline V gene encodes CDR1 SGHRS and CDR2 YFSETQ. The CDR3 spans 16 residues. The sample is drawn from a study of blood T cell repertoires in COVID-19. Profiling relied on immunoSEQ multiplex PCR, and the TCRdb table lists in-frame clones only, not all of them. The sample holds 57,000 or so clones; 70% to 80% are singletons and the top ten take roughly a fifth. The source is a man in his fifties or sixties with active or convalescent COVID-19. What was sequenced was peripheral blood. This chain connects TRBV5-1 to TRBJ2-3; possible D gene TRBD2, 5 bases. The CDR3 loop is CASSLVLKEGSDTQYF. The CDR3 DNA reads as TGCGCCAGCAGCTTGGTCCTCAAAGAGGGCTCAGATACGCAGTATTTT.